This T cell receptor beta chain comes out of a study of T cells in Graves' hyperthyroidism and ophthalmopathy. Germline V CDR1 and CDR2: DFQATT, SNEGSKA (reference sequence). This CDR3 region has 15 residues. V was cut by 3 bases and J by 3 bases, with 17 bases left in between. In its sample, this clonotype was seen a few times. Researchers took RNA transcripts and amplified the TCR beta CDR3 regions from them. First-round RT-PCR targeting the TCR CDR3 was performed with the HTBI primer set. MiXCR was run by TCRdb on the multiplex PCR reads, yielding one entry per CDR3 protein. The data hold about 840,000 distinct CDR3 sequences, with 35% to 45% observed a single time.

What was sequenced was blood. The origin of this receptor is a man between 18 and 29 years old with Graves' hyperthyroidism. This rearrangement joins TRBV20-1 to TRBJ2-5; D gene ambiguous. The CDR3 DNA reads as TGCAGTGCTAGCCCCATGGGCCTATCCAAAGAGACCCAGTACTTC. Its translation is CSASPMGLSKETQYF.